The present entry profiles one T cell receptor (beta chain) with its context. The protocol was immunoSEQ multiplex PCR, while the TCRdb copy is restricted to in-frame clones and leaves out a portion. In the table there are tens of thousands of clones, roughly 88% of which are singletons. V lost 1 base and J 6 bases, leaving 13 bases between the germline ends. The germline gives CDR1 SGHVS, CDR2 FNYEAQ. This CDR3 region has 14 residues. The data stem from a study of blood T cell repertoires in COVID-19. This TCR was sampled from a woman aged 40 to 50 with acute or convalescent COVID-19. The chain links TRBV7-6 to TRBJ2-7; D may be TRBD1 (5 bases). Material: peripheral blood. The CDR3 bases are TGTGCCAGCAGCTTAGAACGGACACCCCTCGAGCAGTACTTC. This gives the protein CASSLERTPLEQYF.